The present TCR beta chain was sequenced within a study of identical twins. Each CDR3 protein is one row after TCRdb ran MiXCR on the 5' RACE reads. The data hold 400,000 to 500,000 distinct CDR3 sequences, with 13% to 15% observed a single time. Comment on this clonotype: No antigen is known for it.

V shed 6 bases and J shed 9 bases, with 18 bases lying between them. Per the germline V gene, CDR1 is MNHEY and CDR2 is SVGEGT. The CDR3 runs 14 residues. Findings of the study overall: Models predicted less out-of-frame TCR alpha sharing in monozygotic twins than was found.

The same sample was also used in a study of yellow fever vaccine responses in identical twins.

V gene TRBV6-2 or TRBV6-3 combines with J gene TRBJ2-1; D is uncertain. This receptor was obtained from a woman aged 18-29 years in good health. Sequences were obtained from CD4+ T cells sorted from blood. The CDR3 loop is CASRLGSPPGEQFF. The CDR3 DNA is TGTGCCAGCAGGCTAGGATCCCCTCCCGGTGAGCAGTTCTTC.